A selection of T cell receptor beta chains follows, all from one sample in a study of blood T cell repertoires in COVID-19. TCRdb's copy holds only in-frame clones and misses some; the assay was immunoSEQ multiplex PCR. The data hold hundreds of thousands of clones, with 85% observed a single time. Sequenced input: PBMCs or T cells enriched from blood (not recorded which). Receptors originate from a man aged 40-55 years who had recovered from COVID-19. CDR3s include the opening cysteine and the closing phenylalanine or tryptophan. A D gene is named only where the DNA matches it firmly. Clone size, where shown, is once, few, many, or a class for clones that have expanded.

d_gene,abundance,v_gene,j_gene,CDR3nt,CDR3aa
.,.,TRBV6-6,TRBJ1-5,TGTGCCAGCAGTTACTCAGGCGGTGATAATCAGCCCCAGCATTTT,CASSYSGGDNQPQHF
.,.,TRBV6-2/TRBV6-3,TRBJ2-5,TGTGCCAGCAGCCCCCACATGACTGCAAAAGAGACCCAGTACTTC,CASSPHMTAKETQYF
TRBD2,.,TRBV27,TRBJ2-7,TGTGCCAGCAGTCACCGGGGACTAGATTCCTACGAGCAGTACTTC,CASSHRGLDSYEQYF
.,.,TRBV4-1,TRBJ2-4,TGCGCCAGCAGCCTACCTGGGCGGGACCCCAAAAACATTCAGTACTTC,CASSLPGRDPKNIQYF
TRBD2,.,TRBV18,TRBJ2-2,TGTGCCAGCTCACCACTAGCGGGACCCGGGGAGCTGTTTTTT,CASSPLAGPGELFF
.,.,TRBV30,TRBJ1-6,TGTGCCTCCGGGAGGTCTAATTCACCCCTCCACTTT,CASGRSNSPLHF
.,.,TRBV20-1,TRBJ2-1,TGCAGTGCTAGTGGCGCGTCAAACGGGGATGAGCAGTTCTTC,CSASGASNGDEQFF
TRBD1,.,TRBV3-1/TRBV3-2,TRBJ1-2,TGTGCCAGCAGGGCAGGGGGCTCGGATGGCTACACCTTC,CASRAGGSDGYTF
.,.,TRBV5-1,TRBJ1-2,TGCGCCAGCAGCTTGGCCCAGGGTTCGTTTGGCTACACCTTC,CASSLAQGSFGYTF
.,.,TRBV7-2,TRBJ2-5,TGTGCCAGCAGCCCCGCGCCGCCCCGAGTGCCGCAGTACTTC,CASSPAPPRVPQYF
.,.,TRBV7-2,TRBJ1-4,TGTGCCAGCAGACCACGGAGTGCAACTAATGAAAAACTGTTTTTT,CASRPRSATNEKLFF
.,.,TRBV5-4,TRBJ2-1,TGTGCCAGCAGCTTGAGTTTGAACCGAGGGTACAATGAGCAGTTCTTC,CASSLSLNRGYNEQFF
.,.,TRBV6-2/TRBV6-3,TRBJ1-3,TGTGCCAGCAGTGACGGCGGGCGCACCATATATTTT,CASSDGGRTIYF
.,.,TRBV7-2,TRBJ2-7,TGTGCCAGCAGCCCGTCCCCAGGTTTCAGGCAGTACTTC,CASSPSPGFRQYF
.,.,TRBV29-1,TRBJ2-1,TGCAGCGTTGCCGGTCGGGGCTCCTACAATGAGCAGTTCTTC,CSVAGRGSYNEQFF
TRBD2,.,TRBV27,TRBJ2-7,TGTGCCAGCAAAATTTCTAGCGGGGCATACGAGCAGTACTTC,CASKISSGAYEQYF
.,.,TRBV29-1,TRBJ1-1,TGCAGCGTTGAAGACGGGGGGCAGAACACTGAAGCTTTCTTT,CSVEDGGQNTEAFF
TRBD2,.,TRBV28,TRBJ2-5,TGTGCCAGCAGGGAAGCGGGAGGCAGAGAGACCCAGTACTTC,CASREAGGRETQYF
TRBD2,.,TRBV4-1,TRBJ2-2,TGCGCCAGCAGCCAAGTATTTGCTAGCGGGAAGTCGAACACCGGGGAGCTGTTTTTT,CASSQVFASGKSNTGELFF
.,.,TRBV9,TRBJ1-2,TGTGCCAGCAACCGGGCCGACGGAGGCTATGGCTACACCTTC,CASNRADGGYGYTF
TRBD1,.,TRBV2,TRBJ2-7,TGTGCCAGGGGGGATGCGGGACAGGGTGGCTACGAGCAGTACTTC,CARGDAGQGGYEQYF
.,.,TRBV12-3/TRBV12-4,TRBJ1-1,TGTGCCAGCACCGTACAGGGTCAAACTGAAGCTTTCTTT,CASTVQGQTEAFF
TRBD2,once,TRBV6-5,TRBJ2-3,TGTGCCACCCTCCGGAGCGGGAGGACAGATACGCAGTATTTT,CATLRSGRTDTQYF
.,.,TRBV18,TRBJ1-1,TGTGCCAGCTCACCCGTATGGAACACTGAAGCTTTCTTT,CASSPVWNTEAFF
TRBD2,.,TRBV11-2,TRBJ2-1,TGTGCCAGCAGCCCAGGGTGGCCCTTAGCGGGAGGGCTCAACAATGAGCAGTTCTTC,CASSPGWPLAGGLNNEQFF
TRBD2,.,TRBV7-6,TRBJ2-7,TGTGCCAGCAGCTTAGAAAGCGGGAGCTCCTACGAGCAGTACTTC,CASSLESGSSYEQYF
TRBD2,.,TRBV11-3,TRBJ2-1,TGTGCCAGCAGCTTGACTAGCGGGCAGGATGAGCAGTTCTTC,CASSLTSGQDEQFF
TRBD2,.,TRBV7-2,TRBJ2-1,TGTGCCAGCAGCTCACTACCCGGGACTAGCGGAGAGCAGTTCTTC,CASSSLPGTSGEQFF
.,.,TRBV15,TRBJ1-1,TGTGCCACCAGCAGAGATACGAGGGACACTGAAGCTTTCTTT,CATSRDTRDTEAFF
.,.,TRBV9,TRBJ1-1,TGTGCCAGCAGCGCAGACATCTTGAACACTGAAGCTTTCTTT,CASSADILNTEAFF
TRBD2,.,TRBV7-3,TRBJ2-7,TGTGCCAGCAGCTTAACAAGGCGGGAGGGGGTTGACCTCTCAAACTACGAGCAGTACTTC,CASSLTRREGVDLSNYEQYF
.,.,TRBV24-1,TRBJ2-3,TGTGCCACCAGTGATTTGGGGGCGACCACAGATACGCAGTATTTT,CATSDLGATTDTQYF
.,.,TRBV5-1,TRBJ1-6,TGCGCCAGCAGCTTGACCGGGAATTCACCCCTCCACTTT,CASSLTGNSPLHF
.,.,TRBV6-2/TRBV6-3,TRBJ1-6,TGTGCCAGCAGTTACGAAGCGTCACCCCTCCACTTT,CASSYEASPLHF
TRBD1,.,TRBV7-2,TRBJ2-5,TGTGCCAGCAGCTCAGCAGGGGGTGAGACCCAGTACTTC,CASSSAGGETQYF
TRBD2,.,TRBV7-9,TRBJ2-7,TGTGCCAGCAGCTTAGCTAGCGGGGGCTACGAGCAGTACTTC,CASSLASGGYEQYF
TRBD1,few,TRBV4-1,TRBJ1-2,TGCGCCAGCAGCCAAGATACAGAATCGAGACAGGGCGGTAACTATGGCTACACCTTC,CASSQDTESRQGGNYGYTF
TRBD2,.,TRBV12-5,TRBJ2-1,TGTGCTAGTGAAACTAGCGGGAGGGAAAATGAGCAGTTCTTC,CASETSGRENEQFF
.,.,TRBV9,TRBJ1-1,TGTGCCAGCAGCCCCAACGGGGCTGAAGCTTTCTTT,CASSPNGAEAFF
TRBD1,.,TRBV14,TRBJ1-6,TGTGCCAGCAGCCAATACCGGGACAGGAATTCACCCCTCCACTTT,CASSQYRDRNSPLHF
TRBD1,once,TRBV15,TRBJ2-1,TGTGCCACCAGCAGGGGGACAGGGTCCTACAATGAGCAGTTCTTC,CATSRGTGSYNEQFF
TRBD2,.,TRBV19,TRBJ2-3,TGTGCCAGTAGTATAGATCCCTGGACTAGCGGGAGTGCAGATACGCAGTATTTT,CASSIDPWTSGSADTQYF
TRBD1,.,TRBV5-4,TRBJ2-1,TGTGCCAGCAGTGGACAGGGGGCCTACAATGAGCAGTTCTTC,CASSGQGAYNEQFF
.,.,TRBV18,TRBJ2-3,TGTGCCAGCTCACCAACCTTGAGAGATACTAGCACAGATACGCAGTATTTT,CASSPTLRDTSTDTQYF
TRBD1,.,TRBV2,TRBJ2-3,TGTGCCAGCAGTGACGGGACAGGGGGTTGGGCAGATACGCAGTATTTT,CASSDGTGGWADTQYF
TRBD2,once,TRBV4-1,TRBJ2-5,TGCGCCAGCAGCCAGCAGATGATAACGAGCGGGACGGAGACCCAGTACTTC,CASSQQMITSGTETQYF
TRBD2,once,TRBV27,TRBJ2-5,TGTGCCAGCAGTTCCCGAGGGGAGGGAGCTTGGGAGACCCAGTACTTC,CASSSRGEGAWETQYF
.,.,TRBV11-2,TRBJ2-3,TGTGCCAGCAGATGGACACATAGCACAGATACGCAGTATTTT,CASRWTHSTDTQYF